One and the same sample provided the 5 T cell receptor beta chains below, sequenced in a study of Graves' ophthalmopathy and Graves' hyperthyroidism. RNA transcripts were the template, and TCR beta CDR3 regions were amplified from them. Scientists carried out first-round RT-PCR using HTBI primers and then a second-round multiplex PCR. TCRdb processed the multiplex PCR reads anew with MiXCR; each CDR3 protein has one entry. The table lists approximately 1.2 million distinct CDR3 sequences, about two fifths of them singletons. The specimen was peripheral blood or thyroid tissue (not recorded which). The source is an adult man with Graves' hyperthyroidism.

This clonotype was seen a handful of times. CDR3 nucleotide sequence: TGTGCCAGCAGCAGACGGGACAGTTACACCGGGGAGCTGTTTTTT. Protein: CASSRRDSYTGELFF. The V gene is TRBV9, the J gene TRBJ2-2, with TRBD1 matching 7 bases. This CDR3 contains 15 residues. CDR1 and CDR2 from the germline V gene are SGDLS and YYNGEE. V dropped 4 bases and J dropped 3; count of bases not matched to a gene: 6. Combining the CDR3 with reference TRBV9 and TRBJ2-2 gives the whole variable domain DSGVTQTPKHLITATGQRVTLRCSPRSGDLSVYWYQQSLDQGLQFLIQYYNGEERAKGNILERFSAQQFPDLHSELNLSSLELGDSALYFCASSRRDSYTGELFFGEGSRLTVL.

The J gene is TRBJ1-2, the V gene TRBV4-3, with 7 bases lining up with TRBD1. Per germline, CDR1 LGHNA and CDR2 YSLEER. With V trimmed by 3 bases and J by 4 bases, 8 bases remained unmatched. CDR3 size: 15 residues. CDR3 DNA: TGCGCCAGCAGCCAGGACCGGGACAGAGTCTATGGCTACACCTTC. It codes for CASSQDRDRVYGYTF.

There are many counts of this clonotype. The V gene is TRBV29-1, the J gene TRBJ2-7; D possibly uses TRBD1 or TRBD2 (5 bases each). The CDR3 extends over 11 amino acids. Trimming removed 6 bases from V and 4 bases from J, with 10 bases in between. Germline V gives CDR1 SQVTM, CDR2 ANQGSEA. CDR3 DNA: TGCAGCGTGCCGGGGCCTTACGAGCAGTACTTC. Translated, it gives CSVPGPYEQYF.

The chain links TRBV7-9 to TRBJ1-1; D may be TRBD1 (6 bases). In germline, CDR1 is SEHNR, CDR2 FQNEAQ (reference sequence). The V end was cut by 4 bases, the J end by 3 bases, with 15 bases between. This CDR3 region has 15 residues. The CDR3 loop reads CASSWPGVKDTEAFF. The CDR3 coding sequence is TGTGCCAGCAGCTGGCCAGGGGTGAAGGACACTGAAGCTTTCTTT.

This clonotype was recorded many times. The chain joins TRBV20-1 to TRBJ1-2; 9 bases fit TRBD1. J lost 8 bases, V lost 6 bases, and 7 bases had no gene match. Germline lookup yields CDR1 DFQATT and CDR2 SNEGSKA (reference sequence). The CDR3 consists of 12 residues. Here the CDR3 reads CSAPDRGYGYTF. In nucleotides, the CDR3 is TGCAGTGCCCCGGACAGGGGCTACGGCTACACCTTC.